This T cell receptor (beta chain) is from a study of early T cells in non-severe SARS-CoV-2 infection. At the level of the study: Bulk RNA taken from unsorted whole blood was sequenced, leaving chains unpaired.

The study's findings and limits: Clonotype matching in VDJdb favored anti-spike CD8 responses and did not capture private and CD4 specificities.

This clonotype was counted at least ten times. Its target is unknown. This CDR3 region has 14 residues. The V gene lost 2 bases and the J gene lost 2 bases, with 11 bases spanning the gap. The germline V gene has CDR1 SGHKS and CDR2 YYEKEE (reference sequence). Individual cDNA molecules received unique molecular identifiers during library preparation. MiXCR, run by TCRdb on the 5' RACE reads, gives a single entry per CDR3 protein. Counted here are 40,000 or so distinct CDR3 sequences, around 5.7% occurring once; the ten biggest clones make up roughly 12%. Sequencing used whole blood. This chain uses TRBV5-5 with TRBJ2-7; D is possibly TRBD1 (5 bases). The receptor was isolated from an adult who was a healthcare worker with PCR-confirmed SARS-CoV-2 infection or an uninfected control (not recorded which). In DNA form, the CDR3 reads TGTGCCAGCAGCTTTTCCGACAGAGCCTACGAGCAGTACTTC. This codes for CASSFSDRAYEQYF. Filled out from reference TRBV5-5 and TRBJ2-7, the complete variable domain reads DAGVTQSPTHLIKTRGQQVTLRCSPISGHKSVSWYQQVLGQGPQFIFQYYEKEERGRGNFPDRFSARQFPNYSSELNVNALLLGDSALYLCASSFSDRAYEQYFGPGTRLTVT.